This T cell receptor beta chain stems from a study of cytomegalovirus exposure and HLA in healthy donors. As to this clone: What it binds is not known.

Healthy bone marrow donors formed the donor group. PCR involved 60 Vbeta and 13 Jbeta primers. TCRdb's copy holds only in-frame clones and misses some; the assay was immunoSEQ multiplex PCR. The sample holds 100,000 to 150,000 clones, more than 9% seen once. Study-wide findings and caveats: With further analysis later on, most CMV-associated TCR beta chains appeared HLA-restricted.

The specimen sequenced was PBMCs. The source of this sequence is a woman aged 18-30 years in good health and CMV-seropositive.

The CDR3 nucleotides are TGCGCCAGCAAAGGGGAGGGGGCCGGGGAGCTGTTTTTT. Its protein product is CASKGEGAGELFF. The V gene is TRBV5-1, the J gene TRBJ2-2, with D possibly TRBD2 on 7 matching bases. V lost 6 bases and J lost 6, with 12 bases in between. CDR3 length equals 13 residues. Germline V gene lookup returns CDR1 SGHRS and CDR2 YFSETQ.